Below are 24 T cell receptor beta chains sequenced from a single sample in a study of spatial heterogeneity in lung cancer (dated 2019 in TCRdb). The library was generated by 5' RACE. Sequenced on a NextSeq 500. TCRdb cleaned the public reads at Q25 with fastp, built clones with MiXCR and kept in-frame beta chains. Merged by CDR3 protein, the rows form single entries marked with the most common genes and DNA. The sample table records roughly 40,000 distinct CDR3 sequences; 6.5% to 7% of these occur just once. Together, the top ten hold around 45% of the sample. This specimen's time point label, per the study, means: sample taken at primary tumor resection. Sequencing used PBMCs, obtained at surgery. The source of these receptors is a female donor with early-stage non-small cell lung cancer.

The table lists this clonotype with many counts. This chain links TRBV20-1 with TRBJ2-5, with 7 nucleotides matching TRBD2. The CDR3 contains 14 residues. V lost 6 bases, J lost 4 bases, and 11 bases stayed unmatched. Germline assignment: CDR1 DFQATT and CDR2 SNEGSKA (reference sequence). CDR3 DNA: TGCAGTGCACAACCTAGCGGATTACGAGAGACCCAGTACTTC. Encoded protein: CSAQPSGLRETQYF.

The genes are TRBV6-1 and TRBJ1-1, with D maybe TRBD1 (6 bases). CDR1 is MNHNS, CDR2 SASEGT, per germline. The CDR3 covers 13 residues. V lost 9 bases and J 7 bases, leaving 18 bases between the germline ends. The CDR3 coding sequence is TGTGCCAGTATCGGGGACAATCCTGTTGAAGCTTTCTTT. Protein product: CASIGDNPVEAFF.

This clonotype was counted many times. V and J are TRBV23-1 and TRBJ2-2, with D hard to call. TRBV23-1 is reported as an ORF; its role is uncertain. The CDR3 covers 16 residues. Trimming shortened V by 2 bases and J by 1 base, and 11 bases separated the two germline ends. The CDR3 region is CASSQELHMNTGELFF. The CDR3, as DNA: TGCGCCAGCAGTCAAGAGTTGCATATGAACACCGGGGAGCTGTTTTTT.

This clonotype showed up just a few times. V gene TRBV6-5 combines with J gene TRBJ1-1; D is unclear. The CDR3 is 16 residues long. Trimming removed 7 bases at V and 3 bases at J, with 21 bases between. CDR1 and CDR2 from the germline V gene are MNHEY and SVGAGI. CDR3 sequence reads: CASTPSPTQEDTEAFF. CDR3 DNA: TGTGCCAGCACCCCAAGTCCTACCCAGGAGGACACTGAAGCTTTCTTT.

This clonotype was picked up many times. The chain couples TRBV12-5 to TRBJ2-1; the D is unclear. Between the trimmed V and J ends, which lost 7 bases and 2 bases, there was a span of 9 bases. This CDR3 contains 13 residues. CDR1 LGHNT and CDR2 FRNRAP come from the germline V gene. CDR3 residues: CASALGPYNEQFF. The CDR3 nucleotides read TGTGCTAGTGCCCTCGGGCCCTACAATGAGCAGTTCTTC.

This clonotype was counted ten times or more. This chain joins TRBV5-1 and TRBJ2-1, with 13 bases lining up with TRBD2. CDR3 length: 19 residues. J was trimmed by 0 bases and V by 1 base; bases with no gene match: 7. The germline V gene has CDR1 SGHRS and CDR2 YFSETQ. The CDR3 sequence: CASSLSGLAGVSSYNEQFF. The CDR3 nucleotides read TGCGCCAGCAGCTTGTCTGGACTAGCGGGGGTGAGCTCCTACAATGAGCAGTTCTTC. Looking up the rest from reference TRBV5-1 and TRBJ2-1 gives the full variable domain: KAGVTQTPRYLIKTRGQQVTLSCSPISGHRSVSWYQQTPGQGLQFLFEYFSETQRNKGNFPGRFSGRQFSNSRSEMNVSTLELGDSALYLCASSLSGLAGVSSYNEQFFGPGTRLTVL.

There are a few counts of this clonotype. The rearrangement uses TRBV9 and TRBJ1-2; D possibly corresponds to TRBD1 (5 bases). This CDR3 comprises 14 residues. Germline CDR1 is SGDLS and CDR2 is YYNGEE. Trimming took 3 bases from V and 3 from J, leaving 12 bases between them. The CDR3 sequence is CASSGPGTYYGYTF. The CDR3 region has the DNA TGTGCCAGCAGCGGGCCGGGGACCTACTATGGCTACACCTTC.

The table lists this clonotype with a few counts. The chain uses TRBV2 and TRBJ1-5; a weak D match, TRBD1 (5 bases). The V end was cut by 8 bases, the J end by 6 bases, with 17 bases between. This CDR3 has 14 residues. Germline values: CDR1 SNHLY, CDR2 FYNNEI. The CDR3 DNA follows: TGTGCCAGCTGCCTGGGGGGATGGATTCAGCCCCAGCATTTT. Amino acid sequence: CASCLGGWIQPQHF.

This clonotype has a count of ten or more. The J gene is TRBJ1-1, the V gene TRBV7-2; D is ambiguous. Between the trimmed V and J ends, which lost 4 bases and 6 bases, there was a span of 12 bases. There are 13 residues in the CDR3. The germline gives CDR1 SGHTA, CDR2 FQGNSA. The CDR3 loop is CASSSQYGAEAFF. CDR3 bases: TGTGCCAGCAGCTCCCAGTACGGGGCTGAAGCTTTCTTT.

This clonotype occurred a few times. V and J are TRBV5-4 and TRBJ1-1; D remains unclear. Deletions cut 5 bases from V and 5 bases from J, with 16 bases between. Per germline, CDR1 SGHNT and CDR2 YYREEE (reference sequence). This CDR3 is 14 amino acids long. The CDR3 DNA is TGTGCCAGCAGAATGTTGGGGTCGAGAACTGAAGCTTTCTTT. Residues: CASRMLGSRTEAFF.

This chain joins TRBV12-3 or TRBV12-4 and TRBJ1-5; a weak D match, TRBD1 (6 bases). The CDR3 runs to 13 residues. Deletions cut 4 bases from V and 7 bases from J, with 11 bases between. CDR3 protein: CASSYREEQPQHF. As DNA, the CDR3 is TGTGCCAGCAGTTACAGGGAGGAACAGCCCCAGCATTTT.

This clonotype was seen at least ten times. This rearrangement joins TRBV20-1 to TRBJ1-5; perhaps TRBD1 as D (5 bases). The germline CDR1 and CDR2 sequences are DFQATT and SNEGSKA (reference sequence). The V and J ends lost 2 bases and 0 bases respectively, with 11 bases between them. The CDR3 consists of 15 residues. Here the CDR3 reads CSARPRGISNQPQHF. The CDR3 bases are TGCAGTGCTAGACCCCGGGGGATTAGCAATCAGCCCCAGCATTTT.

This clonotype was observed at least ten times. The rearrangement joins TRBV2 to TRBJ1-1; 8 positions agree with TRBD1. CDR3 length: 15 amino acids. With V trimmed by 2 bases and J by 3 bases, 5 bases remained unmatched. Per the germline V gene, CDR1 is SNHLY and CDR2 is FYNNEI. Here the CDR3 DNA reads TGTGCCAGCAGTGAATACACAGGGGGTTACACTGAAGCTTTCTTT. Translation: CASSEYTGGYTEAFF.

This clonotype occurred many times. The V call is TRBV20-1, the J call TRBJ2-7; 11 nucleotides match TRBD2. Losses at the gene ends were 1 base for V and 4 bases for J; bases not matched to a gene: 6. The CDR3 contains 15 residues. The germline V gene encodes CDR1 DFQATT and CDR2 SNEGSKA (reference sequence). The chain's CDR3 is CSARAPTSGGYEQYF. Written as DNA, the CDR3 is TGCAGTGCTAGAGCCCCAACTAGCGGGGGTTACGAGCAGTACTTC.

The table lists this clonotype with many counts. The chain recombines TRBV7-8 with TRBJ2-5; perhaps TRBD2 as D (6 bases). Between the trimmed V and J ends, which lost 5 bases and 5 bases, there was a span of 21 bases. CDR1 SGHVS and CDR2 FQNEAQ come from the germline V gene. The CDR3 is 16 amino acids. Here the CDR3 DNA reads TGTGCCAGCAGCCAGAGGACTATCGCCTGGGGGGAGACCCAGTACTTC. It specifies CASSQRTIAWGETQYF.

This clonotype was counted many times. The chain employs TRBV7-3 and TRBJ1-4, with TRBD1 matching over 7 bases. The CDR3 is 13 amino acids. Germline values: CDR1 SGHTA, CDR2 FQGTGA. J was trimmed by 8 bases and V by 1 base; bases with no gene match: 1. The CDR3 here is CASSLNRGEKLFF. The DNA of the CDR3 is TGTGCCAGCAGCTTAAACAGGGGCGAAAAACTGTTTTTT.

CDR3: CASSLGLSTNEKLFF. The CDR3 DNA follows: TGTGCCAGCAGCCTAGGACTGTCAACTAATGAAAAACTGTTTTTT. The gene calls are TRBV3-1 and TRBJ1-4; D gene ambiguous. The CDR3 sequence is 15 residues long. Trimming stripped 4 bases from V and 0 bases from J, with 9 bases between. CDR1 and CDR2 from the germline V gene are LGHDT and YNNKEL (reference sequence).

In this sample, this clonotype turned up many times. V gene TRBV14 combines with J gene TRBJ2-7; D is unclear. V lost 4 bases to trimming and J lost 5 bases, with 12 bases between them. The CDR3 contains 13 residues. Germline V gives CDR1 SGHDN, CDR2 FVKESK. The CDR3, as DNA: TGTGCCAGCAGCCGACGACTCGAAGACGAGCAGTACTTC. It specifies CASSRRLEDEQYF.

Many counts were recorded for this clonotype. The chain uses TRBV5-1 and TRBJ1-4, with D possibly TRBD1 on 6 matching bases. CDR1 is SGHRS, CDR2 YFSETQ, per germline. Trimming left V 2 bases short and J 8 bases short, with 10 bases between. This CDR3 has 13 residues. The CDR3 is CASSFRGSEKLFF. The CDR3 bases are TGCGCCAGCAGCTTCAGGGGCTCGGAAAAACTGTTTTTT.

The J gene is TRBJ1-1, the V gene TRBV5-1, with 11 bases that match TRBD1. Trimming cost V 2 bases and J 1 base; bases outside gene matches: 4. The CDR3 is 16 amino acids. Germline loops: CDR1 SGHRS, CDR2 YFSETQ. The CDR3 region has the DNA TGCGCCAGCAGCTTCCGGGACAGGGGGTCGAACACTGAAGCTTTCTTT. The encoded protein is CASSFRDRGSNTEAFF.

This clonotype showed up many times. The rearrangement uses TRBV5-1 and TRBJ2-3; TRBD1 or TRBD2 may be the D gene (5 bases each). This CDR3 has 15 amino acids. Between the trimmed V and J ends, which lost 1 base and 6 bases, there was a span of 15 bases. Germline CDR1 SGHRS, CDR2 YFSETQ. CDR3: CASSLSWGTRDTQYF. The DNA of the CDR3 is TGCGCCAGCAGCTTGTCTTGGGGGACCAGGGATACGCAGTATTTT. Together with reference TRBV5-1 and TRBJ2-3, the CDR3 gives the full variable domain: KAGVTQTPRYLIKTRGQQVTLSCSPISGHRSVSWYQQTPGQGLQFLFEYFSETQRNKGNFPGRFSGRQFSNSRSEMNVSTLELGDSALYLCASSLSWGTRDTQYFGPGTRLTVL.

This clonotype was seen ten or more times. The V gene is TRBV29-1, the J gene TRBJ2-2; 8 positions agree with TRBD1. The CDR3 is made up of 13 amino acids. CDR1 SQVTM and CDR2 ANQGSEA come from the germline V gene. V trimming: 7 bases; J trimming: 5 bases; junction bases outside the gene matches: 6. In nucleotides, the CDR3 is TGCAGCGCGAGCAGGGGGCGAACCGGGGAGCTGTTTTTT. This sequence encodes CSASRGRTGELFF.

Concerning this clonotype: This may be a read error, as it is one base from a much larger clone. The rearrangement links TRBV7-3 to TRBJ2-3; D gene ambiguous. The CDR3 contains 11 residues. CDR1 is SGHTA, CDR2 FQGTGA, per germline. V lost 3 bases and J 5 bases, leaving 3 bases between the germline ends. The CDR3 loop reads CASSFGDTQYF. The CDR3 region has the DNA TGTGCCAGCAGCTTTGGAGATACGCAGTATTTT.

This clonotype was detected many times. The chain combines TRBV7-9 with TRBJ1-2, with TRBD1 matching over 9 bases. The CDR3 runs 15 residues. V was pared by 3 bases and J by 7 bases, with 9 bases of the junction left unmatched. Germline CDR1 reads SEHNR; CDR2 reads FQNEAQ (reference sequence). Here the CDR3 reads CASSFRDREGGGYTF. The CDR3 coding sequence is TGTGCCAGCAGCTTTCGGGACAGGGAAGGAGGTGGCTACACCTTC.